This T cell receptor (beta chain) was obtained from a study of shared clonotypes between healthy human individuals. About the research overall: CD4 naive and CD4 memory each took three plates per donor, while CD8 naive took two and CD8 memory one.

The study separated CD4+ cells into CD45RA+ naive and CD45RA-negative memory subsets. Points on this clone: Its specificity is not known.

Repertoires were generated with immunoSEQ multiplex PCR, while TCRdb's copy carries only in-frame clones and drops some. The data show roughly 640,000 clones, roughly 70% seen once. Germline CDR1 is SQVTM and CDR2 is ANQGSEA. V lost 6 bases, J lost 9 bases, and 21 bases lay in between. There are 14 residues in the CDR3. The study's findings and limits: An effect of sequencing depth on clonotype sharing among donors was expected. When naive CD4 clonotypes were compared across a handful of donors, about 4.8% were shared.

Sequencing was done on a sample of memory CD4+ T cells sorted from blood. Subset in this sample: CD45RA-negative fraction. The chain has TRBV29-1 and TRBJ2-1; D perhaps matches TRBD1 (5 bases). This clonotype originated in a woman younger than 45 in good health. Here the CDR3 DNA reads TGCAGCGTCTACAGGCAGTCCGGTAGAGGTGAGCAGTTCTTC. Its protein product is CSVYRQSGRGEQFF.